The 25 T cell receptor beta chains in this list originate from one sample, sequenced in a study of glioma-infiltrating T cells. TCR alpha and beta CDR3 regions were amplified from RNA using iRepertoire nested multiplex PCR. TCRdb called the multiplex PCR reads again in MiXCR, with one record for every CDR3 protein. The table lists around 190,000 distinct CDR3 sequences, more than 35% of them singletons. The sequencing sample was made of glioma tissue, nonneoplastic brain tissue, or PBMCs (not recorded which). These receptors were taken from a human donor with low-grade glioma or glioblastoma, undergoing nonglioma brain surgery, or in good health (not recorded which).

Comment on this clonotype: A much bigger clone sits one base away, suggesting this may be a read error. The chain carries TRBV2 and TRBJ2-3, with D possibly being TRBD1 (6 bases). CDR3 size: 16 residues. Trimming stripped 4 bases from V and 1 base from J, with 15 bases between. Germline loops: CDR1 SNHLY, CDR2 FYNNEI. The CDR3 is CASSVPRQVGTDTQYF. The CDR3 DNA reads TGTGCCAGCAGTGTCCCCCGACAGGTCGGCACAGATACGCAGTATTTT.

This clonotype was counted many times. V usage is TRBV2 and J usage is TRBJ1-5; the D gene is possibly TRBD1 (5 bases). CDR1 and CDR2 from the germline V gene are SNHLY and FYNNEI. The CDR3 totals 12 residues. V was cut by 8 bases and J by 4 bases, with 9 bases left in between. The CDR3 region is CASGTINQPQHF. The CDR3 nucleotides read TGTGCCAGCGGGACCATTAATCAGCCCCAGCATTTT.

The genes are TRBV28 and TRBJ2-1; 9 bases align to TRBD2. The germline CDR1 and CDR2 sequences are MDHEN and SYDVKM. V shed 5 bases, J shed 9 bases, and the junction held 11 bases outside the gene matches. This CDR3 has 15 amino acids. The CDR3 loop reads CASSLSSGRSSEQFF. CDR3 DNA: TGTGCCAGCAGTCTTTCGAGCGGGAGGTCGAGTGAGCAGTTCTTC.

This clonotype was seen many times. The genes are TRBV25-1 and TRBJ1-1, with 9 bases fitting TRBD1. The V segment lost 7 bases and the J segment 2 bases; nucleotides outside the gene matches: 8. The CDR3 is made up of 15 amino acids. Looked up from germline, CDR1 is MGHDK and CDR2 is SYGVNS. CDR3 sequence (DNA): TGTGCCAGCAAGTGGAGGGACAGGGAAAACACTGAAGCTTTCTTT. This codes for CASKWRDRENTEAFF. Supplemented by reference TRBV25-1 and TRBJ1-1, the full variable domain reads EADIYQTPRYLVIGTGKKITLECSQTMGHDKMYWYQQDPGMELHLIHYSYGVNSTEKGDLSSESTVSRIRTEHFPLTLESARPSHTSQYLCASKWRDRENTEAFFGQGTRLTVV.

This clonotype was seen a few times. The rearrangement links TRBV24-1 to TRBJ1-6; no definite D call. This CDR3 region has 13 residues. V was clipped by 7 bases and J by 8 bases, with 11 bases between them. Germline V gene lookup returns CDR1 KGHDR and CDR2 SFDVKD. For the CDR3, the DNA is TGTGCCACCAGGCTCACAGAGGATTCACCCCTCCACTTT. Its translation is CATRLTEDSPLHF.

CDR3 protein: CASSFHRGTSGRAYEQYF. DNA for the CDR3: TGTGCCAGCAGTTTTCATCGCGGAACTAGCGGGAGGGCCTACGAGCAGTACTTC. The V and J genes are TRBV28 and TRBJ2-7; 13 bases match TRBD2. Germline CDR1 is MDHEN and CDR2 is SYDVKM. The CDR3 has 18 amino acids. V trimming: 3 bases; J trimming: 2 bases; junction bases outside the gene matches: 10.

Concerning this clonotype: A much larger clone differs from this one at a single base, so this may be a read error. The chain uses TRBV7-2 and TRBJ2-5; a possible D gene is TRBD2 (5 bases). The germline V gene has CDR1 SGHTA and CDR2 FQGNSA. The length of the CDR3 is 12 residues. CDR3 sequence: CASSFERETKYF. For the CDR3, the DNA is TGTGCCAGCAGCTTTGAAAGGGAGACCAAGTACTTC.

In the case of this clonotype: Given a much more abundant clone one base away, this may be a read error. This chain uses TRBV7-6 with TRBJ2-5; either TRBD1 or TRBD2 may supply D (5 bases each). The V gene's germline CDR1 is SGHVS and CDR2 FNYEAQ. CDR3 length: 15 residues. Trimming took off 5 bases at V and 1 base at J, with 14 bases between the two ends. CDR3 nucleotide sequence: TGTGCCAGCAGCCACGATGGGACGGTCCAAGAGACCCAGTACTTC. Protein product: CASSHDGTVQETQYF.

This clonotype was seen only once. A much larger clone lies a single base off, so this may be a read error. The CDR3 loop is CASSPRTTYGQYF. CDR3 in DNA: TGTGCCAGCAGTCCCCGGACAACCTACGGGCAGTACTTC. The rearrangement links TRBV28 to TRBJ2-7; TRBD1 is a possible D gene (5 bases). Germline CDR1 MDHEN, CDR2 SYDVKM. The length of the CDR3 is 13 residues.

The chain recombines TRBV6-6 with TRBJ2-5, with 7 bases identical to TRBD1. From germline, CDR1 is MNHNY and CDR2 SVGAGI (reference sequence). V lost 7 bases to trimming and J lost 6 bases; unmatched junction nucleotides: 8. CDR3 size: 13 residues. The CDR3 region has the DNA TGTGCCAGCATGGCAGGGGGAATGCAGACCCAGTACTTC. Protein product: CASMAGGMQTQYF.

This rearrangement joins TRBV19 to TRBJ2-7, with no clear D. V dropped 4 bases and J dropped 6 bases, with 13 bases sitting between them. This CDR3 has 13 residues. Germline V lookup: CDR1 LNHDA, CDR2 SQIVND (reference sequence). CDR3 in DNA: TGTGCCAGTAGTACCGGACCAGAGACCGAGCAGTACTTC. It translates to CASSTGPETEQYF.

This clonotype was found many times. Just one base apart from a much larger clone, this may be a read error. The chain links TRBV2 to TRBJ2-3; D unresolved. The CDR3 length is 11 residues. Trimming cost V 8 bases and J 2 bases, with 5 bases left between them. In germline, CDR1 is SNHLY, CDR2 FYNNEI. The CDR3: CASGNTDTQYF. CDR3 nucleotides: TGTGCCAGCGGAAACACAGATACGCAGTATTTT.

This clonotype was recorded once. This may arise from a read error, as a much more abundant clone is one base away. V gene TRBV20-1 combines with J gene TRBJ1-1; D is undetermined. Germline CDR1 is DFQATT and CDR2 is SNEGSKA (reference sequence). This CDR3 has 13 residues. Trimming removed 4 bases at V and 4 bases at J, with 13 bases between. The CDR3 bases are TGCAGTGCTAATGAGGAGTTGCGCACTGAAGCTTTCTTT. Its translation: CSANEELRTEAFF.

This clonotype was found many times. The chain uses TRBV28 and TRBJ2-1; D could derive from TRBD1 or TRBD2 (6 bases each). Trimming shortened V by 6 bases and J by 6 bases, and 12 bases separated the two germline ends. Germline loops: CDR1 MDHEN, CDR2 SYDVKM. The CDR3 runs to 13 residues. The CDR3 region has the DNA TGTGCCAGCAGGCGAGGGGGGAGCAATGAGCAGTTCTTC. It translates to CASRRGGSNEQFF.

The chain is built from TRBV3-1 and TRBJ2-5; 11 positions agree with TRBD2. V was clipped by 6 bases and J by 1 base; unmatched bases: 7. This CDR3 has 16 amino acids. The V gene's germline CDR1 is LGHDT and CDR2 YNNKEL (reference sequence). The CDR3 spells CASRPGLADPQETQYF. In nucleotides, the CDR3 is TGTGCCAGCAGACCGGGACTAGCGGACCCCCAAGAGACCCAGTACTTC.

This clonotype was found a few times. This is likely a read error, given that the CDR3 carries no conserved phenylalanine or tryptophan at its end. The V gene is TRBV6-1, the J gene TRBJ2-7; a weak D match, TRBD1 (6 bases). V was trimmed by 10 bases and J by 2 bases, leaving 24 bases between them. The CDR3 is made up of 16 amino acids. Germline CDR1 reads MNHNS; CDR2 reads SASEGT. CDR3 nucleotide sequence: TGTGCCAACACCCAACAGGGCAGTCGGGCTGCCTACGAGCAGTACCTC. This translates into CANTQQGSRAAYEQYL.

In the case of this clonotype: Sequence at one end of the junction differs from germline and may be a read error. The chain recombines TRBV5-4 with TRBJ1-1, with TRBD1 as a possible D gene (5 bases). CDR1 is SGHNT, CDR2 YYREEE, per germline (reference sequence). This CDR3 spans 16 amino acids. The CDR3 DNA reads TGTGCCAGCAGCTTGGGGGGCCCGGGGGGGAACACTAAAGCTTTCTTT. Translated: CASSLGGPGGNTKAFF. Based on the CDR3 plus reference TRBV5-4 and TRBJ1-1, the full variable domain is ETGVTQSPTHLIKTRGQQVTLRCSSQSGHNTVSWYQQALGQGPQFIFQYYREEENGRGNFPPRFSGLQFPNYSSELNVNALELDDSALYLCASSLGGPGGNTKAFFGQGTRLTVV.

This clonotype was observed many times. This CDR3 reads CSALSRDSPYYEQYF. The CDR3 DNA is TGCAGTGCTCTTTCCCGGGACAGTCCTTATTACGAGCAGTACTTC. The V gene is TRBV20-1, the J gene TRBJ2-7; 7 positions agree with TRBD1. There are 15 residues in the CDR3. J was trimmed by 4 bases and V by 5 bases; bases with no gene match: 14. Germline V CDR1 and CDR2: DFQATT, SNEGSKA (reference sequence).

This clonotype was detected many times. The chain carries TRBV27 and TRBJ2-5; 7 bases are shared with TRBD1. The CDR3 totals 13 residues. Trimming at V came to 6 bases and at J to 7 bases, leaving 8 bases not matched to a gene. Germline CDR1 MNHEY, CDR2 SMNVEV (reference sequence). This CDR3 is CASRQQGYGTQYF. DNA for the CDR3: TGTGCCAGCAGACAACAGGGGTACGGGACCCAGTACTTC.

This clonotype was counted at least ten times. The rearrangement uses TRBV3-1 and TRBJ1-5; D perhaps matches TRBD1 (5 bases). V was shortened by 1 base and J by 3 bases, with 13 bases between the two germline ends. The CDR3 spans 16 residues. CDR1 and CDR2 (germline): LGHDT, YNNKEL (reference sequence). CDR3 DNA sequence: TGTGCCAGCAGCCAAGGGGACGGGGGACTCAATCAGCCCCAGCATTTT. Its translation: CASSQGDGGLNQPQHF.

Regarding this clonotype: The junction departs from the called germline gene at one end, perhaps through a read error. This CDR3 is CATSSLGQGEHNEQLF. DNA for the CDR3: TGTGCCACCAGCAGCCTGGGGCAGGGTGAACACAATGAGCAGCTCTTC. The V and J genes are TRBV15 and TRBJ2-1, with a possible D match to TRBD1 (5 bases). Germline-derived CDR1 and CDR2 are LNHNV and YYDKDF (reference sequence). The length of the CDR3 is 16 residues.

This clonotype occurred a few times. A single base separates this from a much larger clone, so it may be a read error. The CDR3 region is CASSDRGGSGVNEQFF. The CDR3 DNA sequence: TGTGCCAGCAGTGATAGGGGAGGTTCGGGAGTCAATGAGCAGTTCTTC. The V call is TRBV28, the J call TRBJ2-1; possibly TRBD2 for D (6 bases). Between the trimmed V and J ends, which lost 5 bases and 6 bases, there was a span of 20 bases. This CDR3 spans 16 amino acids. The V gene's germline CDR1 is MDHEN and CDR2 SYDVKM.

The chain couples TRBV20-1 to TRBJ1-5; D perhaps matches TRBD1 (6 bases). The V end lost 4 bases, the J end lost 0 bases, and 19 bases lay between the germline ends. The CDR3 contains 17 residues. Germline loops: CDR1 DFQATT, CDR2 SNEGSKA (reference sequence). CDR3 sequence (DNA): TGCAGTGCTAACCAACAGGGCACGCTCTATAGCAATCAGCCCCAGCATTTT. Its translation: CSANQQGTLYSNQPQHF.

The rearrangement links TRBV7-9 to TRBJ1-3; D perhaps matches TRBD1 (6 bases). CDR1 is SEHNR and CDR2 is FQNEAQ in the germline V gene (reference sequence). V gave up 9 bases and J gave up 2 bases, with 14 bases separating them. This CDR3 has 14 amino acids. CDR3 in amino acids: CARSEQGTGNTIYF. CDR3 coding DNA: TGTGCCAGAAGCGAACAGGGCACTGGAAACACCATATATTTT.

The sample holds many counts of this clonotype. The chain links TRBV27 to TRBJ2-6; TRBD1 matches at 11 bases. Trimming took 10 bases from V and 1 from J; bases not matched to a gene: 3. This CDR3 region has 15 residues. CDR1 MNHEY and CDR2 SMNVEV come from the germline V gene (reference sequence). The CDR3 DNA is TGTGCCACTGGACAGGGGGCATCTGGGGCCAACGTCCTGACTTTC. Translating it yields CATGQGASGANVLTF.